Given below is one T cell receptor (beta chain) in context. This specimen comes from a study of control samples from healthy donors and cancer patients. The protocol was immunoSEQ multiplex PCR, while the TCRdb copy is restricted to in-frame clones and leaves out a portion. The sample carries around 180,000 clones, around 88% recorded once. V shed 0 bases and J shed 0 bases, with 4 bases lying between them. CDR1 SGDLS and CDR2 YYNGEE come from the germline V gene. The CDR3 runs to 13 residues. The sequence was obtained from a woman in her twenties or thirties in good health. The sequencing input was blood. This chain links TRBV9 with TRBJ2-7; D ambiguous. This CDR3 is CASSVADSYEQYF. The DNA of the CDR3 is TGTGCCAGCAGCGTAGCAGACTCCTACGAGCAGTACTTC.